This TCR beta chain was identified during a study of human T cells and chemical hapten exposure. One entry per CDR3 protein, called by TCRdb with MiXCR from the RACE reads. The sample holds a few hundred thousand distinct CDR3 sequences, approximately 8.6% seen once. Overall study results and limits: No shift was seen in TCRs above 1 in 1000 frequency with DPC sensitization.

Unmatched junction bases numbered 10, after V lost 4 bases and J lost 6 bases. Per the germline V gene, CDR1 is SGHRS and CDR2 is YFSETQ. CDR3 length: 15 residues. A note on this clonotype: The antigen remains undetermined.

Regarding time point: pre-sensitization, week 0. The treatment was: therapeutic diphenylcyclopropenone sensitization with weekly scalp DPC. The source of this sequence is a woman in her 40s with alopecia areata. Some clones in this sample may be carry-over from other donors' samples. The material was whole blood, obtained in connection with sensitization to the hapten diphenylcyclopropenone (DPC). The chain uses TRBV5-1 and TRBJ1-2; 9 positions match TRBD1. The CDR3 spells CASSIPTGGSDGYTF. CDR3 nucleotides: TGCGCCAGCAGCATACCGACAGGGGGTAGTGATGGCTACACCTTC.